This T cell receptor (beta chain) was recovered during a study of graft-versus-host responses after intestinal transplantation. This CDR3 spans 15 amino acids. Trimming took 5 bases from V and 5 from J; bases not matched to a gene: 8. Germline CDR1 is MNHEY and CDR2 is SVGAGI. This clone was counted a single time. Antigen unknown. Using immunoSEQ multiplex PCR, the repertoire was profiled, and TCRdb retains in-frame clones only, with some absent. This sample carries 80,000 to 100,000 clones, approximately 87% of them seen once, and the ten largest clones take around 0.11%. The rearrangement uses TRBV6-5 and TRBJ2-7; TRBD1 aligns across 11 bases. The TCR was taken from a human donor who received an intestinal transplant. Sample: unstimulated CD4+ T cells sorted from spleen or lymph node cells, taken before intestinal transplant. The chain's CDR3 is CASSMTGTGGHEQYF. The DNA of the CDR3 is TGTGCCAGCAGTATGACCGGGACAGGGGGACACGAGCAGTACTTC.